The T cell receptor beta chain under discussion was sequenced for a study of graft-versus-host responses after intestinal transplantation. On the study more broadly: All of the recipients had induction that used anti-thymocyte globulin, then tacrolimus and steroids for approximately 3 years.

Regarding the study as a whole: In recipient marrow, GvH clones were found, and some appeared first in ileum or blood.

Repertoires were generated with immunoSEQ multiplex PCR, while TCRdb's copy carries only in-frame clones and drops some. In the table there are more than 9,500 clones, roughly a third of which are singletons. The CDR3 length is 14 residues. The germline gives CDR1 MGHRA, CDR2 YSYEKL. Trimming took off 7 bases at V and 3 bases at J, with 15 bases between the two ends. The culture paired roughly 200,000 irradiated violet-dye-labeled stimulators with roughly 200,000 CFSE-labeled responders. Responder cells that were proliferating and CFSE-low, both CD3+CD4+ and CD3+CD8+, were sorted after the reaction. Sequencing was performed on alloreactive CD8+ T cells from a mixed lymphocyte reaction culture, taken before intestinal transplant. The sample's subset: CFSE-low proliferating T cells sorted from roughly 6-day pre-transplant mixed lymphocyte reaction (GvH or HvG direction). This chain uses TRBV4-1 with TRBJ1-1, with D uncertain. The TCR originated in a human patient who received an intestinal transplant. The CDR3 loop reads CASTSVGGDTEAFF. Written as DNA, the CDR3 is TGCGCCAGCACCTCTGTGGGCGGGGACACTGAAGCTTTCTTT.